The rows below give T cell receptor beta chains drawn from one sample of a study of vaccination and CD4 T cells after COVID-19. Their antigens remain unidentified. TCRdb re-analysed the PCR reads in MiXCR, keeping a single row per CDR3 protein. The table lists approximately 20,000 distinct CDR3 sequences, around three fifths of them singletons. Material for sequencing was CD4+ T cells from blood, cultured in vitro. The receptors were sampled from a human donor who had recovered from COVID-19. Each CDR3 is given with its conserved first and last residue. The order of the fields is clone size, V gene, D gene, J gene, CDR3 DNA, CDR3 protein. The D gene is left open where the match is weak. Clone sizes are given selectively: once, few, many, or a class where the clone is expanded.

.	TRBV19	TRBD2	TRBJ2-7	TGTGCCAGTAGTGGGACTAGCAAAGACGAGCAGTACTTC	CASSGTSKDEQYF
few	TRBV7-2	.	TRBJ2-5	TGTGCCAGCAGCGTCCAAGAGACCCAGTACTTC	CASSVQETQYF
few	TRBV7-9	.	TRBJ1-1	TGTGCCAGCAGCTTAGGACAGTGGAACACTGAAGCTTTCTTT	CASSLGQWNTEAFF
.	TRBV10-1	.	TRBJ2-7	TGCGCCAGCAGTGAATTTCTGACCCCCTACGAGCAGTACTTC	CASSEFLTPYEQYF
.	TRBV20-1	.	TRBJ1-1	TGCAGTGCTAGAGTCGGGACGGTGAACACTGAAGCTTTCTTT	CSARVGTVNTEAFF
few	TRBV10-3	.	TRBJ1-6	TGTGCCATCAGAGGGAACGGGGATTCACCCCTCCACTTT	CAIRGNGDSPLHF
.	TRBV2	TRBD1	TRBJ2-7	TGTGCCAGCAGTGTAGGGACAGGGGTGGGCGAGCAGTACTTC	CASSVGTGVGEQYF
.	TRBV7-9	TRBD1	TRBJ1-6	TGTGCCAGCAGCACTGCAGGGGGCGAATCACCCCTCCACTTT	CASSTAGGESPLHF
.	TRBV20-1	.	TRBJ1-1	TGCAGTGCTAGAGATACACGAAGGGGCTCCATGAACACTGAAGCTTTCTTT	CSARDTRRGSMNTEAFF
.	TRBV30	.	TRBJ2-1	TGTGCCTGGATAACAGGGATCCATGAGCAGTTCTTC	CAWITGIHEQFF
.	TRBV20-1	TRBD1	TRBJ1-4	TGCAGTGTTGAGACAGGGGGTCGTGAAAAACTGTTTTTT	CSVETGGREKLFF
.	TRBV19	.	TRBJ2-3	TGTGCCAGTAGCGAATTCCTCACAGATACGCAGTATTTT	CASSEFLTDTQYF
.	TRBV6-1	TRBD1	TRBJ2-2	TGTGCCAGCAGGACAGGGATTTCGGACACCGGGGAGCTGTTTTTT	CASRTGISDTGELFF
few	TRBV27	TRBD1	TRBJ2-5	TGTGCCAGCAGTTTATGGCCAGGGGGAGAGACCCAGTACTTC	CASSLWPGGETQYF
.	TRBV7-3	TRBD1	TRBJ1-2	TGTGCCGGCAGATTAAGACAGGGGGGTGGCTACACCTTC	CAGRLRQGGGYTF
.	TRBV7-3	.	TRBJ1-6	TGTGCCAGCAGCGTTTCCGGGAGATCGAATTCACCCCTCCACTTT	CASSVSGRSNSPLHF
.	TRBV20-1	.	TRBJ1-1	TGCAGTGCTAGAGATCTTGACGATTGGGGGAAGGGTGAAGCTTTCTTT	CSARDLDDWGKGEAFF
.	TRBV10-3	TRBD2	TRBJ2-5	TGTGCCATCAGCGTCGGGACTATGGGGACTAGCGGGAAAGAGACCCAGTACTTC	CAISVGTMGTSGKETQYF
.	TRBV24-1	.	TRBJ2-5	TGTGCCACCAGCGATACAGGTGGGGAGACCCAGTACTTC	CATSDTGGETQYF
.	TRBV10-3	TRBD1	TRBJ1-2	TGTGCCATCAGTGAGAGGGAGGGGGCATTGTCCCATGGCTACACCTTC	CAISEREGALSHGYTF
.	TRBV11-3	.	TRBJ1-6	TGTGCCAGCAGCTCGACAACGAGCCGTTCACCCCTCCACTTT	CASSSTTSRSPLHF
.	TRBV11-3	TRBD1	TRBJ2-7	TGTGCCAGCAGCTTGCGCCGGGACAGGGGTTACGAGCAGTACTTC	CASSLRRDRGYEQYF
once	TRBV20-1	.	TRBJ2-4	TGCAGTCGGACGATACCGGCCAAAAACATTCAGTACTTC	CSRTIPAKNIQYF
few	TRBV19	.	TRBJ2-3	TGTGCCAGTAGTAAAATGCCGAGGCAGTATTTT	CASSKMPRQYF
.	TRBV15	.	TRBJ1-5	TGTGCCACCAGCAGAGGGAAGGATCAGCCCCAGCATTTT	CATSRGKDQPQHF
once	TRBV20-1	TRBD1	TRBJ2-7	TGCAGTGCCAGTCCCCCCCCCGGGACAGGGAACGAGCAGTACTTC	CSASPPPGTGNEQYF
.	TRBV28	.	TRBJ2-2	TGTGCCAGCAAGGGGGCGGGAGTCACCGGGGAGCTGTTTTTT	CASKGAGVTGELFF
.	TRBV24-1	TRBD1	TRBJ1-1	TGTGCCACCAGTGATCGACAGGGCACTGAAGCTTTCTTT	CATSDRQGTEAFF
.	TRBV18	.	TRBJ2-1	TGTGCCAGCTCACCCCTTGAAGTAGGGTCGAATGAGCAGTTCTTC	CASSPLEVGSNEQFF
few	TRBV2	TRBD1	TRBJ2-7	TGTGCCAGCAGGGACAGGGGATACGAGCAGTACTTC	CASRDRGYEQYF
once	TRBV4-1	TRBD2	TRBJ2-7	TGCGCCAGCAGCCAGCTCGGACTAGCGGGAGTGGGACACGAGCAGTACTTC	CASSQLGLAGVGHEQYF
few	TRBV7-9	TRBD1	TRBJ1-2	TGTGCCAGCGCCCGAGGGGGACAGGGTGATTCTGGCTACACCTTC	CASARGGQGDSGYTF
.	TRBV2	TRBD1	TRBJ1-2	TGTGCCTCCAAGCAGGGTGGACAGGGGATCGATGGCTACACCTTC	CASKQGGQGIDGYTF
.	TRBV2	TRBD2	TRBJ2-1	TGTGCCAGCAGGGGACTAGCGGGAGTTCGCAATGAGCAGTTCTTC	CASRGLAGVRNEQFF
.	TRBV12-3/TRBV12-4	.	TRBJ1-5	TGTGCCAGCAGTTTTGGGGGGGATCAGCCCCAGCATTTT	CASSFGGDQPQHF
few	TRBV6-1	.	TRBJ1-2	TGTGCCAGCAGCCTGACAGCACTCTATGGCTACACCTTC	CASSLTALYGYTF
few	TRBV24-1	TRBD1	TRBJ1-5	TGTGCCACCAGTGATTTGACAGGGGGACCCAATCAGCCCCAGCATTTT	CATSDLTGGPNQPQHF
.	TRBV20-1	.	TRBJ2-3	TGCAGTGCTAGAGGACAGTTAAGCACAGATACGCAGTATTTT	CSARGQLSTDTQYF
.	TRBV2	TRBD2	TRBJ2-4	TGTGCCAGCAGTCGCGAAGGGGGCTCAGGGACTAGCGGGAGGCACTTC	CASSREGGSGTSGRHF
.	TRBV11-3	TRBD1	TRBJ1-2	TGTGCCAGCAGCTTAGAGACGCGGTGGGGTAGGGACAGAGACTATGGCTACACCTTC	CASSLETRWGRDRDYGYTF
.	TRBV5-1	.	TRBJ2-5	TGCGCCAGCAGCTCCGGACGGGACTGGGAGACCCAGTACTTC	CASSSGRDWETQYF